The 25 T cell receptor beta chains below come from one sample, sequenced in a study of blood T cell repertoires in COVID-19. Using immunoSEQ multiplex PCR, the repertoire was profiled, and TCRdb retains in-frame clones only, with some absent. The profile shows some 320,000 clones, more than 90% of them singletons. Input material: PBMCs or T cells enriched from blood (not recorded which). The origin of the receptors is a woman between 25 and 40 years old who had been exposed to COVID-19.

The J gene is TRBJ1-2, the V gene TRBV14; TRBD1 matches 7 bases. Trimming cost V 2 bases and J 3 bases; bases outside gene matches: 6. Germline CDR1 reads SGHDN; CDR2 reads FVKESK. This CDR3 is built from 15 residues. CDR3 sequence: CASSQTGQAYYGYTF. As DNA, the CDR3 is TGTGCCAGCAGCCAAACCGGACAGGCTTACTATGGCTACACCTTC.

This clone was seen once. V is TRBV10-3 and J is TRBJ2-5; TRBD2 aligns across 9 bases. Losses at the gene ends were 8 bases for V and 2 bases for J; bases not matched to a gene: 12. Germline loops: CDR1 ENHRY, CDR2 SYGVKD. CDR3 length equals 16 residues. The chain's CDR3 is CAIHAGAGGGQETQYF. CDR3 DNA sequence: TGTGCCATCCACGCCGGGGCGGGGGGGGGACAAGAGACCCAGTACTTC.

The chain combines TRBV10-3 with TRBJ1-5; 9 bases map to TRBD1. This CDR3 is 13 amino acids long. Germline trimming cut 10 bases from V and 3 bases from J; bases unmatched to any gene: 4. The germline V gene encodes CDR1 ENHRY and CDR2 SYGVKD. The CDR3: CASGTGNNQPQHF. CDR3 sequence (DNA): TGTGCCAGCGGGACAGGGAACAATCAGCCCCAGCATTTT.

The V and J genes are TRBV19 and TRBJ1-2; D is unresolved. The germline V and J ends were trimmed by 1 base and 4 bases, with 13 bases remaining between them. CDR1 is LNHDA, CDR2 SQIVND, per germline (reference sequence). The CDR3 runs to 15 residues. CDR3 protein: CASSIAPREGYGYTF. CDR3 coding DNA: TGTGCCAGTAGTATAGCGCCCCGGGAGGGCTATGGCTACACCTTC.

The chain joins TRBV5-1 to TRBJ2-3; tentative D call: TRBD1 (7 bases). Germline assignment: CDR1 SGHRS and CDR2 YFSETQ. CDR3 size: 15 residues. V gave up 0 bases and J gave up 4 bases, with 12 bases separating them. DNA for the CDR3: TGCGCCAGCAGCTTGGATGGCAGGGGGGCAGATACGCAGTATTTT. It codes for CASSLDGRGADTQYF.

Concerning this clone: Other nucleotide sequences in the sample specify the same CDR3. The chain carries TRBV18 and TRBJ1-3; 7 nucleotides align to TRBD1. CDR3 length: 14 residues. Losses at the gene ends were 3 bases for V and 2 bases for J; bases not matched to a gene: 1. Germline V gene sequence: CDR1 KGHSH, CDR2 LQKENI. CDR3 bases: TGTGCCAGCTCACCTACAGGGGCTGGAAACACCATATATTTT. This encodes CASSPTGAGNTIYF. Full variable domain (outside the CDR3, taken from reference TRBV18 and TRBJ1-3): NAGVMQNPRHLVRRRGQEARLRCSPMKGHSHVYWYRQLPEEGLKFMVYLQKENIIDESGMPKERFSAEFPKEGPSILRIQQVVRGDSAAYFCASSPTGAGNTIYFGEGSWLTVV.

This clone was picked up a small number of times. This chain joins TRBV19 and TRBJ2-4, with a tentative D call TRBD2 (5 bases). Per the germline V gene, CDR1 is LNHDA and CDR2 is SQIVND (reference sequence). This CDR3 is built from 18 residues. V was trimmed by 0 bases and J by 1 base, leaving 16 bases between them. CDR3 residues: CASSIELEGLKAKNIQYF. Here the CDR3 DNA reads TGTGCCAGTAGTATAGAGCTTGAGGGCTTGAAGGCCAAAAACATTCAGTACTTC.

The rearrangement links TRBV5-4 to TRBJ1-1; TRBD1 might be the D (6 bases). The V gene's germline CDR1 is SGHNT and CDR2 YYREEE (reference sequence). The CDR3 spans 17 residues. V shed 3 bases and J shed 0 bases, with 18 bases lying between them. CDR3 amino acids: CASSSAGRGNMNTEAFF. CDR3 nucleotides: TGTGCCAGCAGCTCGGCGGGCAGGGGAAACATGAACACTGAAGCTTTCTTT.

This rearrangement joins TRBV2 to TRBJ2-7; TRBD2 might be the D (6 bases). The CDR3 has 12 residues. Germline assignment: CDR1 SNHLY and CDR2 FYNNEI. The V gene lost 4 bases and the J gene lost 7 bases, with 11 bases spanning the gap. DNA of the CDR3: TGTGCCAGCAGTGTTCGGGGGTTGGAGCAGTACTTC. Its protein product is CASSVRGLEQYF.

The V and J genes are TRBV27 and TRBJ2-7; D gene uncertain. From germline, CDR1 is MNHEY and CDR2 SMNVEV (reference sequence). Between the trimmed V and J ends, which lost 0 bases and 6 bases, there was a span of 9 bases. The CDR3 totals 13 residues. CDR3 DNA: TGTGCCAGCAGTTTATCGTCGTCTCTCGAGCAGTACTTC. Translating gives CASSLSSSLEQYF.

The V call is TRBV18, the J call TRBJ2-1, with TRBD1 identical over 7 bases. V lost 3 bases and J lost 8; bases outside the gene matches: 1. CDR3 size: 12 residues. Germline values: CDR1 KGHSH, CDR2 LQKENI. The CDR3 sequence: CASSPDRDEQFF. In nucleotides, the CDR3 is TGTGCCAGCTCACCCGACAGGGATGAGCAGTTCTTC.

V is TRBV6-2 or TRBV6-3 and J is TRBJ1-2; TRBD1 might be the D (5 bases). The CDR3 loop spans 14 amino acids. Germline CDR1 and CDR2: MNHEY and SVGEGT. Trimming took off 7 bases at V and 6 bases at J, with 18 bases between the two ends. CDR3 coding DNA: TGTGCCAGCATCCCAGACAGCGCCAGCCATGGCTACACCTTC. Encoded protein: CASIPDSASHGYTF.

CDR3 amino acids: CASSYPVLNSGNTIYF. The CDR3 coding sequence is TGTGCCAGCAGCTACCCGGTACTTAACTCTGGAAACACCATATATTTT. V usage is TRBV7-2 and J usage is TRBJ1-3; D ambiguous. V lost 4 bases and J 0 bases, leaving 13 bases between the germline ends. There are 16 residues in the CDR3. Germline CDR1 reads SGHTA; CDR2 reads FQGNSA.

This clone has only a few counts. The chain recombines TRBV28 with TRBJ1-1, with 9 bases identical to TRBD1. Germline V gene lookup returns CDR1 MDHEN and CDR2 SYDVKM. V lost 5 bases and J lost 8; bases outside the gene matches: 9. The CDR3 is 14 amino acids. The CDR3 coding sequence is TGTGCCAGCAGTCAATGGACAGGGGAGAGGGAAGCTTTCTTT. Protein product: CASSQWTGEREAFF.

The V call is TRBV7-9, the J call TRBJ1-1; TRBD1 matches at 8 bases. This CDR3 is 14 amino acids long. The V gene's germline CDR1 is SEHNR and CDR2 FQNEAQ (reference sequence). Unmatched junction bases numbered 7, after V lost 5 bases and J lost 5 bases. CDR3 in amino acids: CASSHATGGTEAFF. The DNA of the CDR3 is TGTGCCAGCAGCCATGCTACAGGGGGAACTGAAGCTTTCTTT.

The chain carries TRBV30 and TRBJ1-1; no clear D. Germline V gives CDR1 GTSNPN, CDR2 SVGIG (reference sequence). V was shortened by 0 bases and J by 4 bases, with 9 bases between the two germline ends. This CDR3 contains 13 residues. CDR3 bases: TGTGCCTGGAGTGTACGCGGCCGCACTGAAGCTTTCTTT. This codes for CAWSVRGRTEAFF.

This chain uses TRBV5-4 with TRBJ1-2; perhaps TRBD1 as D (5 bases). Germline-derived CDR1 and CDR2 are SGHNT and YYREEE (reference sequence). The CDR3 is 14 residues long. V lost 3 bases and J lost 4, with 13 bases in between. CDR3 residues: CASSSTVEIYGYTF. In nucleotides, the CDR3 is TGTGCCAGCAGCTCGACAGTAGAAATCTATGGCTACACCTTC. Based on the CDR3 plus reference TRBV5-4 and TRBJ1-2, the full variable domain is ETGVTQSPTHLIKTRGQQVTLRCSSQSGHNTVSWYQQALGQGPQFIFQYYREEENGRGNFPPRFSGLQFPNYSSELNVNALELDDSALYLCASSSTVEIYGYTFGSGTRLTVV.

V gene TRBV4-3 combines with J gene TRBJ1-4, with D possibly matching TRBD1 (6 bases). CDR1 and CDR2 (germline): LGHNA, YSLEER. Trimming shortened V by 4 bases and J by 4 bases, and 19 bases separated the two germline ends. This CDR3 comprises 17 residues. The CDR3 here is CASSPSTGQPFNEKLFF. The CDR3, as DNA: TGCGCCAGCAGCCCCTCCACCGGACAGCCCTTTAATGAAAAACTGTTTTTT.

The V call is TRBV7-6, the J call TRBJ1-2; 9 nucleotides match TRBD1. This CDR3 comprises 16 residues. Looked up from germline, CDR1 is SGHVS and CDR2 is FNYEAQ. V shed 5 bases and J 0 bases; nucleotides not matched to a gene: 7. CDR3 loop: CASSPNRGPANYGYTF. The CDR3 region has the DNA TGTGCCAGCAGCCCCAACAGGGGGCCTGCTAACTATGGCTACACCTTC.

This sequence joins TRBV7-9 and TRBJ2-5, with TRBD2 as a possible D gene (6 bases). V lost 2 bases and J lost 2, with 15 bases in between. The CDR3 is made up of 16 amino acids. CDR1 and CDR2 (germline): SEHNR, FQNEAQ (reference sequence). The CDR3 sequence is CASSLTRRGWQETQYF. The CDR3 bases are TGTGCCAGCAGCTTAACCAGGCGGGGTTGGCAAGAGACCCAGTACTTC.

The chain combines TRBV10-3 with TRBJ1-1; a weak D match, TRBD1 (5 bases). CDR1 and CDR2 from the germline V gene are ENHRY and SYGVKD. Between the trimmed V and J ends, which lost 1 base and 1 base, there was a span of 7 bases. The CDR3 contains 14 residues. The CDR3 region is CAISEWGGNTEAFF. As DNA, the CDR3 is TGTGCCATCAGTGAGTGGGGGGGGAACACTGAAGCTTTCTTT.

This clone came up once. The chain links TRBV2 to TRBJ1-3; D may be TRBD1 (5 bases). This CDR3 comprises 13 residues. The V gene lost 5 bases and the J gene lost 4 bases, with 9 bases spanning the gap. In germline, CDR1 is SNHLY, CDR2 FYNNEI. The CDR3 region is CASSLGPGNTIYF. The CDR3 DNA is TGTGCCAGCAGTCTGGGGCCCGGAAACACCATATATTTT.

J is TRBJ1-2 and V is TRBV5-6; TRBD1 aligns across 8 bases. The V segment lost 4 bases and the J segment 4 bases; nucleotides outside the gene matches: 6. Germline V CDR1 and CDR2: SGHDT, YYEEEE. The CDR3 loop spans 14 amino acids. CDR3 bases: TGTGCCAGCAGCGGTGCAGGGGGCGCCTATGGCTACACCTTC. It encodes CASSGAGGAYGYTF.

V and J are TRBV29-1 and TRBJ1-2, with 7 bases matching TRBD1. Germline values: CDR1 SQVTM, CDR2 ANQGSEA. V was pared by 5 bases and J by 6 bases, with 9 bases of the junction left unmatched. CDR3 length equals 13 residues. CDR3 DNA: TGCAGCGTTTCGTTGACAGGGTGGGATGGCTACACCTTC. Its translation: CSVSLTGWDGYTF.

V is TRBV7-9 and J is TRBJ1-1; D uncertain. The CDR3 contains 13 residues. Per germline, CDR1 SEHNR and CDR2 FQNEAQ (reference sequence). V was trimmed by 0 bases and J by 5 bases, leaving 7 bases between them. Written as DNA, the CDR3 is TGTGCCAGCAGCTTAGCGGGCAGAACTGAAGCTTTCTTT. Residues: CASSLAGRTEAFF.